What follows is one TCR beta chain and its context. V was clipped by 0 bases and J by 2 bases, with 9 bases between them. Germline assignment: CDR1 MNHNY and CDR2 SVGAGI (reference sequence). The CDR3 is 15 residues long. The data derive from a study of blood T cell repertoires in COVID-19. Study background: Sites in the United States, Italy and Spain provided acute and convalescent COVID-19 samples. From T cells, B-cell-depleted T cells, or PBMCs came the material, which was cDNA or gDNA.

Original processing notes: Using reference gene primer amplification, nucleated cell counts were estimated. The protocol was immunoSEQ multiplex PCR, while the TCRdb copy is restricted to in-frame clones and leaves out a portion. That table is the source of V, J and clone size, and D and trimming were worked out from the DNA. Of roughly 78,000 clones in the sample, roughly 86% were seen once. The origin of this receptor is a man aged 50-60 years with acute or convalescent COVID-19. The chain uses TRBV6-6 and TRBJ2-3; D is possibly TRBD2 (6 bases). The sample was peripheral blood. Here the CDR3 reads CASSYSRGVTDTQYF. The CDR3 DNA reads TGTGCCAGCAGTTACTCGCGGGGTGTCACAGATACGCAGTATTTT.